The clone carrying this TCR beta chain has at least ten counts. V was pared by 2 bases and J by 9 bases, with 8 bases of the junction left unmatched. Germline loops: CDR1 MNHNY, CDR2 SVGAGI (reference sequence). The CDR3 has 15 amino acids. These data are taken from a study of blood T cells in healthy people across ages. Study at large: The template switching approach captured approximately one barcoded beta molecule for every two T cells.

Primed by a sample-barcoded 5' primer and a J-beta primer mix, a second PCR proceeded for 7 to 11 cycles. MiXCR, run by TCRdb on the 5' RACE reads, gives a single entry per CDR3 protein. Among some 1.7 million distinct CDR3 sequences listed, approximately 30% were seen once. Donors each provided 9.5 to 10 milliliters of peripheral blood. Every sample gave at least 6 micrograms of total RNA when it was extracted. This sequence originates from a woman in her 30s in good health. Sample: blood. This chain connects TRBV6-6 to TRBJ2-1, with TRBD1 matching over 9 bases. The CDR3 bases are TGTGCCAGCAGTTACCCGGGACAGGGAACGGGTGAGCAGTTCTTC. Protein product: CASSYPGQGTGEQFF.